This T cell receptor beta chain was captured in a study of memory CD4+ T cells and cytomegalovirus serostatus. Single viable CD3+CD4+CD8-CD45RO+ cells were sorted as the memory CD4+ T cells. About this clone: No antigen is known for it.

Method: immunoSEQ multiplex PCR; TCRdb's copy keeps in-frame clones and lacks some. The sample has 35,000 to 50,000 clones, more than 60% seen once. Whole-study findings and limits: About two fifths of the roughly 150 known CMV-associated TCRbeta sequences appeared in CD4+ memory.

The TCR originated in an adult in good health and CMV-seronegative. Material: memory CD4+ T cells from blood.

For the CDR3, the DNA is TGTGCCAGCAGTTTGTTATGGGTACACTCCTCGGTGCAGTACTTC. Protein sequence: CASSLLWVHSSVQYF. This chain joins TRBV28 and TRBJ2-5; unclear D gene. Looked up from germline, CDR1 is MDHEN and CDR2 is SYDVKM. V dropped 3 bases and J dropped 11 bases, with 22 bases sitting between them. The CDR3 is made up of 15 amino acids.